Below, 14 T cell receptor beta chains from the same sample are listed, as sequenced in a study of blood T cells in healthy people across ages. A second 7 to 11 cycle PCR used barcoded and J-beta primers. TCRdb reanalysed the 5' RACE reads using MiXCR and keeps one entry per CDR3 protein. The sample lists almost 800,000 distinct CDR3 sequences; 58% were seen once. The sequenced sample was blood. These TCRs come from a young man in good health.

The chain has TRBV20-1 and TRBJ2-7; the match to TRBD2 covers 12 bases. Per germline, CDR1 DFQATT and CDR2 SNEGSKA (reference sequence). The CDR3 has 13 residues. V trimming: 4 bases; J trimming: 7 bases; junction bases outside the gene matches: 5. The CDR3 spells CSATGLAGQEQYF. In DNA form, the CDR3 reads TGCAGTGCTACTGGACTAGCGGGACAAGAGCAGTACTTC.

A few counts support this clonotype. The V and J genes are TRBV10-3 and TRBJ2-7, with 11 positions matching TRBD1. The CDR3 consists of 15 residues. CDR1 and CDR2 (germline): ENHRY, SYGVKD. V shed 6 bases and J 2 bases; nucleotides not matched to a gene: 6. This CDR3 is CAIREGQGGTYEQYF. The CDR3 region has the DNA TGTGCCATCAGAGAGGGACAGGGGGGAACCTACGAGCAGTACTTC.

V is TRBV18 and J is TRBJ2-1, with 8 bases identical to TRBD1. CDR1 and CDR2 (germline): KGHSH, LQKENI. The CDR3 has 14 residues. V dropped 3 bases and J dropped 8; count of bases not matched to a gene: 6. The CDR3 DNA follows: TGTGCCAGCTCACCTTCTGCAGGGGGCCATGAGCAGTTCTTC. This gives the protein CASSPSAGGHEQFF. Variable domain in full (rest from reference TRBV18 and TRBJ2-1): NAGVMQNPRHLVRRRGQEARLRCSPMKGHSHVYWYRQLPEEGLKFMVYLQKENIIDESGMPKERFSAEFPKEGPSILRIQQVVRGDSAAYFCASSPSAGGHEQFFGPGTRLTVL.

V and J are TRBV6-4 and TRBJ1-1, with D possibly TRBD1 on 6 matching bases. The V and J ends lost 5 bases and 1 base respectively, with 11 bases between them. The germline V gene has CDR1 MRHNA and CDR2 SNTAGT. This CDR3 has 14 residues. The CDR3 spells CASSPDSENTEAFF. The CDR3 bases are TGTGCCAGCAGTCCGGACAGCGAGAACACTGAAGCTTTCTTT.

This clonotype appeared a few times. The gene calls are TRBV20-1 and TRBJ2-3, with unresolved D. The V and J ends lost 3 bases and 6 bases respectively, with 13 bases between them. CDR1 and CDR2 (germline): DFQATT, SNEGSKA (reference sequence). The CDR3 length is 13 residues. This chain's CDR3 is CSASPNFPDTQYF. In nucleotides, the CDR3 is TGCAGTGCTAGTCCCAACTTTCCCGATACGCAGTATTTT.

This clonotype was detected a few times. This chain connects TRBV7-2 to TRBJ1-6; D possibly corresponds to TRBD1 (5 bases). The ends were cut back, 7 bases at V and 8 bases at J, with 18 bases in the middle. Germline CDR1 and CDR2: SGHTA and FQGNSA. This CDR3 is 15 amino acids long. The CDR3 reads CASTPQARDYSPLHF. The CDR3 region has the DNA TGTGCCAGCACCCCACAGGCGCGGGATTATTCACCCCTCCACTTT. Filled out from reference TRBV7-2 and TRBJ1-6, the complete variable domain reads GAGVSQSPSNKVTEKGKDVELRCDPISGHTALYWYRQSLGQGLEFLIYFQGNSAPDKSGLPSDRFSAERTGGSVSTLTIQRTQQEDSAVYLCASTPQARDYSPLHFGNGTRLTVT.

The chain employs TRBV18 and TRBJ1-1, with a weak D call TRBD1 (5 bases). V lost 0 bases and J lost 0, with 5 bases in between. Germline V gene data show CDR1 as KGHSH and CDR2 as LQKENI. The CDR3 runs to 14 residues. The CDR3 region is CASSPPTVNTEAFF. The CDR3 DNA sequence: TGTGCCAGCTCACCACCGACAGTGAACACTGAAGCTTTCTTT.

This rearrangement joins TRBV20-1 to TRBJ1-4, with D unclear. Germline CDR1 is DFQATT and CDR2 is SNEGSKA (reference sequence). The CDR3 sequence is 12 residues long. Trimming took 6 bases from V and 1 from J, leaving 6 bases between them. The CDR3 coding sequence is TGCAGTGCCCGGATAACTAATGAAAAACTGTTTTTT. Encoded protein: CSARITNEKLFF.

This clonotype was recorded once. The chain links TRBV5-4 to TRBJ2-3; 8 bases align to TRBD2. With V trimmed by 4 bases and J by 5 bases, 9 bases remained unmatched. Germline values: CDR1 SGHNT, CDR2 YYREEE (reference sequence). The CDR3 sequence is 15 residues long. The CDR3 bases are TGTGCCAGCAGCCCCACTAGCGGAAGACTAGATACGCAGTATTTT. This gives the protein CASSPTSGRLDTQYF. The full variable domain, in which reference TRBV5-4 and TRBJ2-3 provide the parts outside the CDR3, is ETGVTQSPTHLIKTRGQQVTLRCSSQSGHNTVSWYQQALGQGPQFIFQYYREEENGRGNFPPRFSGLQFPNYSSELNVNALELDDSALYLCASSPTSGRLDTQYFGPGTRLTVL.

V and J are TRBV6-2 or TRBV6-3 and TRBJ1-1; unclear D gene. The CDR3 is made up of 12 amino acids. The germline gives CDR1 MNHEY, CDR2 SVGEGT. The V and J ends lost 8 bases and 4 bases respectively, with 11 bases between them. CDR3 nucleotides: TGTGCCAGCGATTCAACGGGCACTGAAGCTTTCTTT. Translating gives CASDSTGTEAFF.

The chain has TRBV4-2 and TRBJ1-4; D unresolved. The germline V gene has CDR1 LGHNA and CDR2 YNFKEQ. The CDR3 runs 15 residues. V lost 3 bases and J 1 base, leaving 9 bases between the germline ends. The CDR3 reads CASSQWGGTNEKLFF. The DNA of the CDR3 is TGTGCCAGCAGCCAGTGGGGAGGAACTAATGAAAAACTGTTTTTT.

This clonotype has just a few counts. V and J are TRBV6-5 and TRBJ2-2; 12 bases are shared with TRBD2. Germline V gives CDR1 MNHEY, CDR2 SVGAGI. The CDR3 has 18 amino acids. Unmatched junction bases numbered 11, after V lost 4 bases and J lost 5 bases. Here the CDR3 DNA reads TGTGCCAGCAGTTGGACTAGCGGGGCCGTTTTAAAAACCGGGGAGCTGTTTTTT. Translation: CASSWTSGAVLKTGELFF.

This clonotype was seen once. For the CDR3, the DNA is TGCAGCGTTTGGGGGGACAGGACCCCTGGTGGCTACACCTTC. Translated, it gives CSVWGDRTPGGYTF. The V and J genes are TRBV29-1 and TRBJ1-2; 8 nucleotides line up with TRBD1. CDR1 and CDR2 (germline): SQVTM, ANQGSEA. J gave up 7 bases and V 5 bases, and 12 bases lay outside the gene matches. There are 14 residues in the CDR3.

The chain links TRBV29-1 to TRBJ2-7; maybe TRBD1 (5 bases). This CDR3 spans 14 amino acids. The V end was cut by 4 bases, the J end by 7 bases, with 20 bases between. In germline, CDR1 is SQVTM, CDR2 ANQGSEA. The DNA of the CDR3 is TGCAGCGTTGGTATAGGTGGGGCCTACAATGAGCAGTACTTC. It is translated as CSVGIGGAYNEQYF.